This TCR beta chain is drawn from a study of blood T cell repertoires in COVID-19. In the study overall: Samples came from the United States, Italy and Spain, spanning acute and convalescent COVID-19.

Germline values: CDR1 LNHDA, CDR2 SQIVND (reference sequence). Trimming removed 7 bases from V and 8 bases from J; junction bases left unmatched: 9. There are 15 residues in the CDR3. As processed by the authors: Estimates of nucleated cell counts were drawn from the amplification of reference gene primers. Sequencing was performed with immunoSEQ multiplex PCR; in TCRdb, only in-frame clones are kept and a portion is missing. V and J calls and clone size are as listed in that table; D and trimming were resolved from the DNA. The repertoire holds under 400,000 clones, with roughly 89% as singletons. What was sequenced was peripheral blood. The chain couples TRBV19 to TRBJ2-1; 12 bases map to TRBD1. This clonotype was sampled from a woman aged 60-75 years with COVID-19, enrolled during active disease. The CDR3 sequence is CASIRGTGGRHEQFF. The CDR3 bases are TGTGCCAGTATTCGCGGGACAGGGGGCAGGCATGAGCAGTTCTTC.